This TCR beta chain was documented in a study of blood T cells in healthy people across ages. A J-beta primer mix and a sample-barcoded 5' primer were used in a second PCR of about 7 to 12 cycles. TCRdb re-derived calls from the 5' RACE reads in MiXCR, one entry per CDR3 protein. The data show some 760,000 distinct CDR3 sequences, with around 25% seen just once and roughly a tenth held by the top ten. This clonotype was recorded once. This same sample was also part of a study on T cells of mothers and their children.

The sample taken for sequencing was blood. The clonotype comes from a boy younger than 18 in good health.

CDR3 in amino acids: CASSPLGVTQPQHF. CDR3 DNA: TGCGCCAGCAGCCCATTGGGTGTTACTCAGCCCCAGCATTTT. The genes are TRBV5-1 and TRBJ1-5, with no clear D. Trimming took off 4 bases at V and 6 bases at J, with 14 bases between the two ends. This CDR3 is built from 14 residues. Per germline, CDR1 SGHRS and CDR2 YFSETQ.